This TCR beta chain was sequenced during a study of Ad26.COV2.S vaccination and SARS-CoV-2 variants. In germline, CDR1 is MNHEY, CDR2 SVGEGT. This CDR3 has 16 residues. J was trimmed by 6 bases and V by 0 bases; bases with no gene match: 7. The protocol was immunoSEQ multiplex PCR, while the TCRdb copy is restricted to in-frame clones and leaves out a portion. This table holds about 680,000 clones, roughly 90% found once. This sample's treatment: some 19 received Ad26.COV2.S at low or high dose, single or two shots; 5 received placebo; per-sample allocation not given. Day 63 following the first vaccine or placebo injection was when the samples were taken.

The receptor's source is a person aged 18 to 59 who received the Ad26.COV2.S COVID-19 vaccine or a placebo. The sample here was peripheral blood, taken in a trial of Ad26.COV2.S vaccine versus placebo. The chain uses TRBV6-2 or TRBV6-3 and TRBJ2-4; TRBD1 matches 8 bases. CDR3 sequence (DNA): TGTGCCAGCAGTTACTCGACCGACAGGGGTTCAAACATTCAGTACTTC. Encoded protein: CASSYSTDRGSNIQYF.